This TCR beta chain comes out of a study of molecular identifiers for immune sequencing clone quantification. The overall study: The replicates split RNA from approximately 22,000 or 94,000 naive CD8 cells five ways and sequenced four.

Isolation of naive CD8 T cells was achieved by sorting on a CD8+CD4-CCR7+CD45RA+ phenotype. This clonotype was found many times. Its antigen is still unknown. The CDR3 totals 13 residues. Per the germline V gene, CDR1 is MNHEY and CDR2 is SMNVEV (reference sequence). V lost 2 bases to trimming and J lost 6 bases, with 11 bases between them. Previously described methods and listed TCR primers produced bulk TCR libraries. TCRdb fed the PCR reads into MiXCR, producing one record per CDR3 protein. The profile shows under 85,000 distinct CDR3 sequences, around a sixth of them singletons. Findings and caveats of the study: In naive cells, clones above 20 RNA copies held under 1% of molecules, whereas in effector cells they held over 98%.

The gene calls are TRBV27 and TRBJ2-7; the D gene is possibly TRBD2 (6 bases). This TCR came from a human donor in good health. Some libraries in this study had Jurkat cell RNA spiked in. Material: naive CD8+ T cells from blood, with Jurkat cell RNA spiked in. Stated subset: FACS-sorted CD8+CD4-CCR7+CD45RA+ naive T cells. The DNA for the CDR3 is TGTGCCAGCAGTTTAACCCCCGGGGGCGAGCAGTACTTC. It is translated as CASSLTPGGEQYF.